The entry below describes one TCR beta chain. Its antigen is still unknown. The identical CDR3 is also encoded by other nucleotide sequences in the sample. The data are from a study of OX40 agonist ivuxolimab in advanced cancers. Study-wide results and caveats: In the 0.1 to 3.0 mg/kg range, CD4+ and CD8+ blood T cells had expanded clonally by week 6.

V was shortened by 4 bases and J by 1 base, with 4 bases between the two germline ends. This CDR3 spans 12 amino acids. Germline CDR1 reads SGHKS; CDR2 reads YYEKEE (reference sequence). Here immunoSEQ multiplex PCR was the method, and the copy in TCRdb shows in-frame clones only, minus some. Of roughly 30,000 clones listed, around nine tenths are singletons. Exclusion of a patient followed from autoimmune disease history or systemic immunosuppression. The sequence derives from an adult with an advanced solid tumor such as melanoma, head and neck, liver or kidney cancer. The sequencing used CD4+ or CD8+ T cells sorted from blood, collected in a trial of the OX40 agonist ivuxolimab. V and J are TRBV5-5 and TRBJ2-3; D unresolved. This CDR3 is CASSPGTDTQYF. The CDR3, as DNA: TGTGCCAGCAGCCCCGGCACAGATACGCAGTATTTT.